The TCR beta chain under discussion was sequenced for a study of T cell repertoires in cytomegalovirus infection. TCRdb analysed the reads with MiXCR anew, one entry per CDR3 protein. The repertoire holds about 920,000 distinct CDR3 sequences, with roughly 31% as singletons. The table lists this clonotype with a few counts. Its antigen is not known. The germline V gene has CDR1 SGHAT and CDR2 FQNNGV. Trimming stripped 1 base from V and 6 bases from J, with 14 bases between. The CDR3 spans 15 residues. The specimen comprised cultured CD8+ T cells from PBMCs, sampled from culture after CMV antigen stimulation. J is TRBJ2-3 and V is TRBV11-2; the D gene is possibly TRBD2 (7 bases). The sequence derives from a human donor in good health (CMV status not recorded). Some clones in this sample may be carry-over from other donors' samples. CDR3: CASSLVAGAGDTQYF. CDR3 bases: TGTGCCAGCAGCTTAGTTGCGGGGGCAGGGGATACGCAGTATTTT.